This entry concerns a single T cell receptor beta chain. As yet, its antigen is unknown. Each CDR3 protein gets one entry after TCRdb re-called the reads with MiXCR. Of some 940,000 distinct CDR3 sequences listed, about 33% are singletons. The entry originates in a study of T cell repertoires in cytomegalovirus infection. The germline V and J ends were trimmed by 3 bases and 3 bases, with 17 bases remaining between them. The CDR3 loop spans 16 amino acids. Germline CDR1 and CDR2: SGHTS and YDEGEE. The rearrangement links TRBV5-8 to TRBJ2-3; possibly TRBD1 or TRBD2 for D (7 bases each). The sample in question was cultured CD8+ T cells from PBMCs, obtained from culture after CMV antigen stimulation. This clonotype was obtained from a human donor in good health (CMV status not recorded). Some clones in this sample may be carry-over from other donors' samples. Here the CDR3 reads CASSWGGGRGTDTQYF. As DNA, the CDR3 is TGTGCCAGCAGCTGGGGAGGGGGCCGGGGAACAGATACGCAGTATTTT.